Following are 28 T cell receptor beta chains from one sample sequenced in a study of control samples from healthy donors and cancer patients. Generated by immunoSEQ multiplex PCR, the TCRdb table keeps only in-frame clones and is missing some. The sample holds about 160,000 clones; roughly 90% are singletons and the top ten take 12%. Sequenced input: blood. The receptor source for this set is a young man in good health.

The chain uses TRBV28 and TRBJ2-1; D might be TRBD1 (6 bases). This CDR3 is 17 amino acids long. Germline V gene lookup returns CDR1 MDHEN and CDR2 SYDVKM. Trimming left V 2 bases short and J 7 bases short, with 21 bases between. Here the CDR3 DNA reads TGTGCCAGCAGTTTAAACAGGGACCCTGGGTTAGCTAATGAGCAGTTCTTC. It is translated as CASSLNRDPGLANEQFF.

CDR3 in amino acids: CASSVGSGGFYGYTF. The CDR3 DNA follows: TGTGCCAGCAGCGTAGGAAGCGGCGGATTCTATGGCTACACCTTC. V is TRBV9 and J is TRBJ1-2, with no clear D. This CDR3 is built from 15 residues. Trimming shortened V by 0 bases and J by 4 bases, and 13 bases separated the two germline ends. CDR1 is SGDLS and CDR2 is YYNGEE in the germline V gene.

CDR3 nucleotides: TGTGCCAGCAGCTTATCAGAGACCCAGTACTTC. It encodes CASSLSETQYF. The chain employs TRBV5-4 and TRBJ2-5; D unclear. The CDR3 is made up of 11 amino acids. V lost 2 bases, J lost 4 bases, and 3 bases lay in between. Germline values: CDR1 SGHNT, CDR2 YYREEE (reference sequence).

The rearrangement links TRBV11-2 to TRBJ2-6; the D is unclear. There are 17 residues in the CDR3. Per germline, CDR1 SGHAT and CDR2 FQNNGV. V dropped 1 base and J dropped 4 bases, with 14 bases sitting between them. The CDR3 sequence is CASSLGSGSRGANVLTF. For the CDR3, the DNA is TGTGCCAGCAGCTTAGGATCCGGCAGTAGAGGGGCCAACGTCCTGACTTTC.

V gene TRBV4-3 combines with J gene TRBJ2-5; D gene unclear. CDR3 size: 14 residues. From germline, CDR1 is LGHNA and CDR2 YSLEER. V lost 0 bases to trimming and J lost 1 base, with 6 bases between them. CDR3 bases: TGCGCCAGCAGCCAAGACAGAACCCAAGAGACCCAGTACTTC. Encoded protein: CASSQDRTQETQYF.

The chain is built from TRBV5-1 and TRBJ1-3; 9 nucleotides line up with TRBD1. Per germline, CDR1 SGHRS and CDR2 YFSETQ. The CDR3 runs 15 residues. The V and J ends lost 3 bases and 3 bases, in that order; junction bases with no gene match: 4. CDR3 bases: TGCGCCAGCAGCTCAACAGGGGGCCTTGGAAACACCATATATTTT. Translating gives CASSSTGGLGNTIYF.

Regarding this clone: The junction does not match germline at one end; this may be a read error. The chain couples TRBV11-3 to TRBJ2-1; D unclear. The CDR3 contains 8 residues. CDR1 is SGHNT and CDR2 is YENEEA in the germline V gene. The CDR3 DNA is TGTGCCAGCAGCTTAATTGTCTTC. Amino acid sequence: CASSLIVF.

The rearrangement links TRBV7-6 to TRBJ2-1; TRBD2 agrees at 15 bases. Germline values: CDR1 SGHVS, CDR2 FNYEAQ. After removal of 5 bases from V and 4 bases from J, the junction contained 9 bases not matched to a gene. This CDR3 region has 18 residues. CDR3 amino acids: CASSQVGTSGGTYNEQFF. The CDR3 DNA sequence: TGTGCCAGCAGCCAAGTGGGGACTAGCGGGGGGACTTACAATGAGCAGTTCTTC.

The genes are TRBV7-9 and TRBJ2-5; 10 nucleotides align to TRBD1. CDR1 and CDR2 (germline): SEHNR, FQNEAQ (reference sequence). Losses at the gene ends were 5 bases for V and 3 bases for J; bases not matched to a gene: 9. The CDR3 length is 16 residues. The CDR3 DNA reads as TGTGCCAGCAGCCAACAGACAGGGGGCCCCAAAGAGACCCAGTACTTC. This translates into CASSQQTGGPKETQYF.

The V gene is TRBV28, the J gene TRBJ1-1; possibly TRBD1 for D (5 bases). Trimming took 5 bases from V and 1 from J, leaving 11 bases between them. The CDR3 has 14 residues. Germline V gene data show CDR1 as MDHEN and CDR2 as SYDVKM. The CDR3 loop reads CASSLTGSNTEAFF. The CDR3 bases are TGTGCCAGCAGTCTCACAGGATCGAACACTGAAGCTTTCTTT. The variable domain in full, with the rest retrieved from reference TRBV28 and TRBJ1-1, is DVKVTQSSRYLVKRTGEKVFLECVQDMDHENMFWYRQDPGLGLRLIYFSYDVKMKEKGDIPEGYSVSREKKERFSLILESASTNQTSMYLCASSLTGSNTEAFFGQGTRLTVV.

The chain carries TRBV15 and TRBJ1-6, with 8 nucleotides matching TRBD1. V lost 8 bases to trimming and J lost 7 bases; unmatched junction nucleotides: 7. Germline V lookup: CDR1 LNHNV, CDR2 YYDKDF (reference sequence). The CDR3 runs to 14 residues. CDR3 residues: CATSGGQGNSPLHF. The CDR3 nucleotides are TGTGCCACCTCAGGGGGCCAGGGAAATTCACCCCTCCACTTT.

The V call is TRBV6-4, the J call TRBJ2-2, with D uncertain. Germline lookup yields CDR1 MRHNA and CDR2 SNTAGT. V lost 0 bases and J lost 1, with 6 bases in between. This CDR3 has 15 amino acids. This CDR3 is CASSDSAGNTGELFF. DNA for the CDR3: TGTGCCAGCAGTGACTCGGCAGGGAACACCGGGGAGCTGTTTTTT.

The gene calls are TRBV6-5 and TRBJ1-5; possibly TRBD1 for D (5 bases). With 2 bases removed from V and 1 base from J, the gap between germline ends came to 12 bases. Germline CDR1 MNHEY, CDR2 SVGAGI. This CDR3 has 16 amino acids. The CDR3 bases are TGTGCCAGCAGTTACGGACCCCAGGGCAGCAATCAGCCCCAGCATTTT. It codes for CASSYGPQGSNQPQHF.

J is TRBJ2-1 and V is TRBV6-6, with 7 bases that match TRBD1. Germline V gene sequence: CDR1 MNHNY, CDR2 SVGAGI (reference sequence). This CDR3 spans 14 amino acids. V shed 2 bases and J 8 bases; nucleotides not matched to a gene: 6. CDR3 sequence: CASSYRADRDEQFF. As DNA, the CDR3 is TGTGCCAGCAGTTACAGGGCCGACAGGGATGAGCAGTTCTTC.

This sequence joins TRBV5-5 and TRBJ1-1; D possibly corresponds to TRBD1 (6 bases). This CDR3 has 16 amino acids. Deletions cut 2 bases from V and 4 bases from J, with 18 bases between. Germline assignment: CDR1 SGHKS and CDR2 YYEKEE (reference sequence). CDR3 sequence reads: CASSFGGTRGGTEAFF. CDR3 nucleotide sequence: TGTGCCAGCAGCTTTGGGGGGACAAGGGGTGGCACTGAAGCTTTCTTT.

The J gene is TRBJ1-2, the V gene TRBV6-5; D is uncertain. The length of the CDR3 is 13 residues. Germline CDR1 and CDR2: MNHEY and SVGAGI. V was shortened by 2 bases and J by 8 bases, with 12 bases between the two germline ends. The CDR3 sequence is CASSYTRREGYTF. CDR3 sequence (DNA): TGTGCCAGCAGTTACACCCGGAGGGAGGGCTACACCTTC.

The chain combines TRBV18 with TRBJ2-5; D is perhaps TRBD2 (6 bases). The CDR3 contains 15 residues. V was trimmed by 3 bases and J by 0 bases, leaving 11 bases between them. In germline, CDR1 is KGHSH, CDR2 LQKENI. The CDR3 coding sequence is TGTGCCAGCTCACCGGGGGGACGGGACCAAGAGACCCAGTACTTC. This sequence encodes CASSPGGRDQETQYF. Drawing the rest from reference TRBV18 and TRBJ2-5, the complete variable domain is NAGVMQNPRHLVRRRGQEARLRCSPMKGHSHVYWYRQLPEEGLKFMVYLQKENIIDESGMPKERFSAEFPKEGPSILRIQQVVRGDSAAYFCASSPGGRDQETQYFGPGTRLLVL.

The chain joins TRBV12-3 or TRBV12-4 to TRBJ1-6; the D gene is possibly TRBD1 (6 bases). The CDR3 covers 13 residues. V lost 4 bases, J lost 10 bases, and 11 bases lay in between. The CDR3 spells CASSYRDQSPLHF. CDR3 coding DNA: TGTGCCAGCAGTTACAGGGATCAATCACCCCTCCACTTT.

The DNA of the CDR3 is TGTGCCAGCAGTCCACACCTGGGTGCAACTAATGAAAAACTGTTTTTT. Its translation is CASSPHLGATNEKLFF. This rearrangement joins TRBV7-2 to TRBJ1-4, with D unclear. Trimming pared 6 bases from V and 0 bases from J, leaving 14 bases between. CDR1 is SGHTA, CDR2 FQGNSA, per germline. The CDR3 is made up of 16 amino acids.

J is TRBJ2-7 and V is TRBV11-3; a possible D gene is TRBD1 (7 bases). The germline V gene has CDR1 SGHNT and CDR2 YENEEA. The CDR3 runs to 14 residues. V shed 5 bases and J shed 2 bases, with 13 bases lying between them. CDR3 in DNA: TGTGCCAGCAGCCCGCGGGACAGCCCCTACGAGCAGTACTTC. Protein sequence: CASSPRDSPYEQYF.

The chain employs TRBV4-1 and TRBJ1-2, with D maybe TRBD1 (5 bases). Germline V gene lookup returns CDR1 MGHRA and CDR2 YSYEKL. Trimming removed 8 bases from V and 3 bases from J, with 16 bases in between. The CDR3 spans 14 residues. The CDR3 coding sequence is TGCGCCAGCGGAAACAACTGGGACTACTATGGCTACACCTTC. Amino acids: CASGNNWDYYGYTF.

A few counts support this clone. J is TRBJ2-6 and V is TRBV19; no reliable D call. The CDR3 sequence is 16 residues long. In germline, CDR1 is LNHDA, CDR2 SQIVND (reference sequence). V lost 4 bases, J lost 1 base, and 11 bases lay in between. As DNA, the CDR3 is TGTGCCAGTAGTAATCGTCCAGGTTCTGGGGCCAACGTCCTGACTTTC. Amino acids: CASSNRPGSGANVLTF.

This chain links TRBV4-2 with TRBJ1-1, with D unclear. The CDR3 loop spans 14 amino acids. Germline CDR1 reads LGHNA; CDR2 reads YNFKEQ. The germline V and J ends were trimmed by 1 base and 2 bases, with 8 bases remaining between them. CDR3 bases: TGTGCCAGCAGCCAAGCTGGTCTTAACACTGAAGCTTTCTTT. Protein: CASSQAGLNTEAFF.

The chain links TRBV6-6 to TRBJ1-5; possibly TRBD1 for D (6 bases). The germline CDR1 and CDR2 sequences are MNHNY and SVGAGI (reference sequence). This CDR3 has 15 amino acids. The V end lost 3 bases, the J end lost 7 bases, and 16 bases lay between the germline ends. This chain's CDR3 is CASSYGPGQTQPQHF. The CDR3 DNA is TGTGCCAGCAGTTATGGTCCGGGACAAACGCAGCCCCAGCATTTT.

The genes are TRBV14 and TRBJ1-2; D call uncertain. This CDR3 comprises 13 residues. Per the germline V gene, CDR1 is SGHDN and CDR2 is FVKESK. V was pared by 1 base and J by 10 bases, with 13 bases between. CDR3: CASSQVGHDVYTF. The CDR3 nucleotides are TGTGCCAGCAGCCAAGTAGGGCACGACGTCTACACCTTC.

This chain connects TRBV11-2 to TRBJ2-5; D is undetermined. Germline CDR1 reads SGHAT; CDR2 reads FQNNGV. This CDR3 has 13 amino acids. V was pared by 10 bases and J by 1 base, with 13 bases between. The CDR3 reads CATRKGSQETQYF. In DNA form, the CDR3 reads TGTGCCACCCGTAAAGGAAGCCAAGAGACCCAGTACTTC.

The chain uses TRBV7-3 and TRBJ2-2, with TRBD2 identical over 9 bases. Germline lookup yields CDR1 SGHTA and CDR2 FQGTGA. J was trimmed by 6 bases and V by 5 bases; bases with no gene match: 10. This CDR3 spans 16 amino acids. CDR3: CASSRGGGRAAGELFF. The CDR3 DNA reads TGTGCCAGCAGCCGAGGGGGCGGGAGGGCCGCCGGGGAGCTGTTTTTT.

The chain recombines TRBV7-9 with TRBJ1-2; maybe TRBD1 (6 bases). Trimming removed 4 bases from V and 4 bases from J, with 16 bases in between. CDR3 length: 15 amino acids. Germline lookup yields CDR1 SEHNR and CDR2 FQNEAQ (reference sequence). This CDR3 reads CASSSLDSRSYGYTF. The CDR3 nucleotides are TGTGCCAGCAGCTCCCTGGACAGTAGAAGCTATGGCTACACCTTC.